There are a few counts of the clone carrying this T cell receptor beta chain. Its antigen is as yet unknown. This CDR3 comprises 15 residues. Germline values: CDR1 SGHRS, CDR2 YFSETQ. Losses at the gene ends were 3 bases for V and 4 bases for J; bases not matched to a gene: 6. This entry comes from a study of blood T cells in healthy people across ages. A second PCR, run for roughly 7 to 12 cycles, used a sample-barcoded 5' primer plus a J-beta primer mix. TCRdb called the 5' RACE reads again in MiXCR, with one record for every CDR3 protein. Of roughly 900,000 distinct CDR3 sequences listed, less than 35% are singletons. The individuals who served as donors were healthy Caucasians living in Russia, aged roughly 6 to 100. Samples each had at least 6 micrograms of total RNA extracted. Study findings and constraints: Not knowing donor CMV status may have confounded expanded clonotype changes. PBMCs were not sorted, which prevented a conclusive comparison of naive versus antigen-experienced cells.

Material for sequencing was blood. The clonotype comes from a woman older than 75 in good health. The V call is TRBV5-1, the J call TRBJ2-1; 8 bases align to TRBD2. Written as DNA, the CDR3 is TGCGCCAGCAGCTGGCGGGCGGGGGGTTACAATGAGCAGTTCTTC. Translated, it gives CASSWRAGGYNEQFF.